The entry below gives a single T cell receptor beta chain sequence along with its context. It has no known antigen specificity. No qualities accompany the bases; no much larger clone lies one base away. TCRbeta CDR3 regions were amplified from genomic DNA by means of the immunoSEQ Assay, a bias-controlled multiplex PCR. The authors' analysis ran thus. Nucleated cell counts per sample were estimated from amplification of reference gene primers within the assay. To quantify the absolute abundance of each unique TCRbeta CDR3 rearrangement, sequence reads were collapsed and filtered. For each sample, productive Simpson clonality was calculated as the square root of Simpson's diversity index over productive rearrangements. In TCRdb, the immuneACCESS table is reduced to in-frame sequences with V and J assigned. These tables do not hold every clone; where another copy was compared, an unresolved V gene accounts for under half, and the others remain unexplained. V, J and clone size reflect that table, while D and trimming were determined from the DNA. Present in this sample are 150,000 or so clones, about four fifths of which were seen just once. The top ten hold 4% of the sample.

This sample is drawn from a study of blood T cell repertoires in COVID-19 (dated by TCRdb to 2018 to 2021). With regard to the full study: Collaborator samples came from the United States, Italy and Spain and covered acute and convalescent phases of COVID-19. The repertoires were released in a freely available public database intended as a resource for research on the immune response to SARS-CoV-2. Samples came from the ongoing ImmuneRACE study (first 160 participants) plus 1,254 subjects from 6 global collaborators. The prospective study material was composed of cDNA or gDNA derived from T cells, B-cell-depleted T cells, or PBMCs. A de-identified subject ID, COVID-19 status, age in years and sex were almost always included in the sample metadata. The dataset comprised deeply sampled blood TCRbeta repertoires from subjects exposed to, actively infected with, or recovered from COVID-19. Where available, HLA class I and class II types were taken from metadata supplied by the sample provider and were not determined by assay-based typing.

The collaborating institutions used their own protocols to collect whole blood in K2EDTA tubes. For TCRbeta analysis, collaborators shipped samples in one of three forms: frozen whole blood, isolated PBMCs, or DNA extracted from either of those sample types. Summary of the overall study and its limitations: How much clinical and demographic metadata was included differed by source and by participant, and the metadata was provided uncurated.

Looking up the germline V gene yields CDR1 SGHRS and CDR2 YFSETQ. The germline V and J ends show losses of 1 base and 4 bases respectively, and no gene match explains 4 bases of the junction. The CDR3 holds 15 amino acids from the cysteine to the phenylalanine. The sequence is cut down to CDR3 DNA, 45 bases in frame from base 1. Sequenced sample: peripheral blood. The origin of this receptor is a woman aged 60-70 years with acute or convalescent COVID-19. The rearranged chain carries TRBV5-1 and TRBJ2-2; TRBD1 agrees with 7 junctional bases. The nucleotide sequence reads TGCGCCAGCAGCTTGAGTCAGGGGGTCACCGGGGAGCTGTTTTTT. Its protein product is CASSLSQGVTGELFF.